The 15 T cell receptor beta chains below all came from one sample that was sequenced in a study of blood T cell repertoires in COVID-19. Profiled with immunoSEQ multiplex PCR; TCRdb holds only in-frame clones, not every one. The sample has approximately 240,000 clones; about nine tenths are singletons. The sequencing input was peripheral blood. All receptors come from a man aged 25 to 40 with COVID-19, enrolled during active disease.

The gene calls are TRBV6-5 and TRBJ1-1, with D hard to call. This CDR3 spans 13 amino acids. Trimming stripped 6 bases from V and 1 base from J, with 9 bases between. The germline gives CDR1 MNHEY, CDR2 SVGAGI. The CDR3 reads CASSSLRNTEAFF. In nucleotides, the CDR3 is TGTGCCAGCAGCTCACTCCGGAACACTGAAGCTTTCTTT.

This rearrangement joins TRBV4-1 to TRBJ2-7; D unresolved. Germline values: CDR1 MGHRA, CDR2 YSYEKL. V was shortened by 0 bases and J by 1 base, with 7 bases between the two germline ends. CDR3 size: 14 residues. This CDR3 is CASSQDRVSYEQYF. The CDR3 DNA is TGCGCCAGCAGCCAAGACCGGGTTTCCTACGAGCAGTACTTC.

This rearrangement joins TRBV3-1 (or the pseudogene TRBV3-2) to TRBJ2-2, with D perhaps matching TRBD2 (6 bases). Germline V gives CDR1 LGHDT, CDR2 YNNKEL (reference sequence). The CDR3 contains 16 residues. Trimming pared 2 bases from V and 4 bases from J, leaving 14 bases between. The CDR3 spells CASSQLSSGVTGELFF. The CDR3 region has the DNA TGTGCCAGCAGCCAATTGAGTAGCGGAGTCACCGGGGAGCTGTTTTTT.

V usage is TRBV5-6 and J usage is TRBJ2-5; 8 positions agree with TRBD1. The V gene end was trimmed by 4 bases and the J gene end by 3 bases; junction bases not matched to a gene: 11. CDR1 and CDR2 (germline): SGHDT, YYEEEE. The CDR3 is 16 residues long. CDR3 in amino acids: CASSPSVTGAEETQYF. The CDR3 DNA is TGTGCCAGCAGCCCATCAGTGACAGGGGCCGAAGAGACCCAGTACTTC.

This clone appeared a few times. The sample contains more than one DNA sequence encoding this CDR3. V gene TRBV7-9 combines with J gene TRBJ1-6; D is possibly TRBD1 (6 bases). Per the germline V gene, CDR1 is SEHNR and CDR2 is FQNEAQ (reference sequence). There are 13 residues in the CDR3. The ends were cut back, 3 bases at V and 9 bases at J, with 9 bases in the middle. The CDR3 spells CASSLQGSSPLHF. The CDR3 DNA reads TGTGCCAGCAGCTTGCAGGGGAGTTCACCCCTCCACTTT.

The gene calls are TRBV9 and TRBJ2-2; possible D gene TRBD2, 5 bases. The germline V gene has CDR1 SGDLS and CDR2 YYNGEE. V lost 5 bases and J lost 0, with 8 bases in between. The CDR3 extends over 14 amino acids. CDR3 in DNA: TGTGCCAGCAGGGGAGCTTCGAACACCGGGGAGCTGTTTTTT. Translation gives CASRGASNTGELFF.

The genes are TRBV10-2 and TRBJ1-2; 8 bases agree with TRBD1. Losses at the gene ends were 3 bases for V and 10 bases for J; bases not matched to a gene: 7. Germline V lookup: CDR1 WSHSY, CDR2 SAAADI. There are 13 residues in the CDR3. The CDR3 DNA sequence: TGCGCCAGCAGTGAATCGGGACAGGTAGCCTACACCTTC. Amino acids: CASSESGQVAYTF.

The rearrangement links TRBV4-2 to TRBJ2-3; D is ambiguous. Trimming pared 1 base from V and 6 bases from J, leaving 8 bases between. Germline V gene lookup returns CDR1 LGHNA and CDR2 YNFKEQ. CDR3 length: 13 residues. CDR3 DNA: TGTGCCAGCAGCCAAGTGCGGTGGGATACGCAGTATTTT. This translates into CASSQVRWDTQYF.

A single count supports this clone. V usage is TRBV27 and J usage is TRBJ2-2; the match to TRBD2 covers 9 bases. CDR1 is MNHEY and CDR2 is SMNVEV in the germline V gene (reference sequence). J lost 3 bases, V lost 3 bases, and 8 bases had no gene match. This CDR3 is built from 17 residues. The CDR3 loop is CASSFPASGDYTGELFF. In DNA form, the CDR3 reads TGTGCCAGCAGTTTTCCGGCTAGCGGGGACTACACCGGGGAGCTGTTTTTT.

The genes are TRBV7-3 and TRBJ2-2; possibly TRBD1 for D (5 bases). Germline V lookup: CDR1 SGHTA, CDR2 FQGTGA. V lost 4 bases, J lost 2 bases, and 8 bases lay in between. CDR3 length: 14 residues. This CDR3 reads CASSSGHNTGELFF. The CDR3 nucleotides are TGTGCCAGCAGCTCTGGACATAACACCGGGGAGCTGTTTTTT.

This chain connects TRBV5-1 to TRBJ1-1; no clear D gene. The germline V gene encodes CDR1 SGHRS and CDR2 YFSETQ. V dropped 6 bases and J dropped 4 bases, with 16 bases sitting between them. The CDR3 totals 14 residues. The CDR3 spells CASTPDGVRTEAFF. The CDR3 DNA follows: TGCGCCAGCACCCCGGACGGGGTACGCACTGAAGCTTTCTTT.

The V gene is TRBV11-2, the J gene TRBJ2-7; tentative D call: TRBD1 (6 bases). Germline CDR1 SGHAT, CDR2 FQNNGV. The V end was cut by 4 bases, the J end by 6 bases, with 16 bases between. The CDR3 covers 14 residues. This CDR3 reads CASSSPRRGGEQYF. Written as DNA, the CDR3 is TGTGCCAGCAGCTCCCCTCGCAGGGGCGGCGAGCAGTACTTC.

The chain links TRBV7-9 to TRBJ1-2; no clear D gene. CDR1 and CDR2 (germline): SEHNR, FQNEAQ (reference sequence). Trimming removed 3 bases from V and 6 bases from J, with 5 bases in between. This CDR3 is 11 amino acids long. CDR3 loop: CASSFLDGYTF. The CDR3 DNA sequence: TGTGCCAGCAGCTTTCTTGATGGCTACACCTTC.

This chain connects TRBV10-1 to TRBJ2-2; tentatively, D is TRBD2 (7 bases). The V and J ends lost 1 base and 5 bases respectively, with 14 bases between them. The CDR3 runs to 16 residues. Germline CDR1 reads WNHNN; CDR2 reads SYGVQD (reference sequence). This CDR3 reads CASSEWGGVDTGELFF. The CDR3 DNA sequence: TGCGCCAGCAGTGAGTGGGGGGGCGTGGATACCGGGGAGCTGTTTTTT.

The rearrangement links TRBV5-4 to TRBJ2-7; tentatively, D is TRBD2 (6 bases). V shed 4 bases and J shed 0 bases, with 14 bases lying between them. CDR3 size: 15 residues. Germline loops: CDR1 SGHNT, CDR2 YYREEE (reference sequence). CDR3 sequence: CASSPGGGNSYEQYF. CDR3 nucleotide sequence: TGTGCCAGCAGCCCCGGTGGGGGGAACTCCTACGAGCAGTACTTC.